Described below is a single T cell receptor beta chain sequence and its context. Antigen unknown. The investigators split CD4+ cells into a CD45RA+ naive subset and a CD45RA-negative memory subset. Each cell subset's genomic DNA was divided evenly among several immunoSEQ plates. Assay used: immunoSEQ multiplex PCR; TCRdb lists only in-frame clones, some missing. The table records approximately 1.1 million clones, about four fifths of them present only once. This entry is derived from a study of shared clonotypes between healthy human individuals. Broader study findings: Sequencing depth was a factor that was expected to affect clonotype sharing among donors.

CDR1 SGHRS and CDR2 YFSETQ come from the germline V gene. The CDR3 covers 16 residues. The V gene end was trimmed by 1 base and the J gene end by 9 bases; junction bases not matched to a gene: 8. This receptor was obtained from a man between 18 and 29 years old in good health. Some clones in this sample may be carry-over from other donors' samples. This chain connects TRBV5-1 to TRBJ2-1; 12 bases match TRBD2. Input material: memory CD4+ T cells from PBMCs. Documented subset: CD45RA-negative fraction. The CDR3: CASSLIWLAGGGEQFF. As DNA, the CDR3 is TGCGCCAGCAGCTTGATCTGGCTAGCGGGAGGGGGTGAGCAGTTCTTC.